A selection of T cell receptor beta chains follows, all from one sample in a study of blood T cell repertoires in COVID-19. Data came from immunoSEQ multiplex PCR; TCRdb stores just in-frame clones and leaves some out. The table records just under 350,000 clones, 65% to 85% of them present only once. Sequencing was performed on peripheral blood. These receptors all come from a man younger than 40 with active or convalescent COVID-19. Each CDR3 is given with its conserved first and last residue.

V,CDR3
TRBV28,CASSLNWDRGRYPEQYF
TRBV12-5,CASGLPASGGSQETQYF
TRBV5-8,CASSFWGEGEDEQFF
TRBV11-1,CASRQDSYEQYF
TRBV5-6,CASSLAGQGLETQYF
TRBV5-1,CASRSQGTDTQYF
TRBV20-1,CSAHRAYEQYF
TRBV7-8,CASSSLTGGAGELFF
TRBV7-2,CASSLGYSILAKNIQYF
TRBV7-9,CASSSTGESGNTIYF
TRBV27,CASSGVGQSRNQPQHF
TRBV7-9,CASSSQGYEQYF
TRBV7-9,CASSLGGYTDTQYF
TRBV2,CASRISGYNEQFF
TRBV7-9,CASSLGGANYGYTF
TRBV7-8,CASSLGPRGQPQHF
TRBV27,CASSFSQDTGYTF
TRBV9,CASSVRGQEYNEQFF
TRBV27,CASSLRRTDTQYF
TRBV7-2,CASSSLPGGPLREQFF
TRBV19,CASRPGRGLRGYTF
TRBV24-1,CATSGASSSKPQHF
TRBV28,CASSPLGGSYEQYF
TRBV4-1,CASTLAGGPRNEQFF
TRBV7-2,CASSPRTGGLNTEAFF
TRBV19,CASSLSGTAHYQSSYNEQFF
TRBV5-1,CASSLRRGSTDTQYF
TRBV2,CASSGTGVALGTYEQYF
TRBV30,CAWRDWDRTTGELFF
TRBV5-6,CASSHRLETYEQYF
TRBV7-9,CASSSTGTAGKLFF
TRBV6-5,CASSYTGDTREETQYF
TRBV29-1,CSVVGQGIWEQYF
TRBV6-6,CASSYSRHEQFF
TRBV9,CASSVGGSYEQYF
TRBV14,CASSRDREGGYTF
TRBV2,CASSVTALGGYTF
TRBV5-1,CASSLVTETYEQYF
TRBV18,CASSPWAETYEQYF
TRBV5-8,CASSLFRGNSQPQHF
TRBV5-5,CASSLTRDRGMNTEAFF
TRBV29-1,CSVCPSGRRVTEQFF
TRBV27,CASSLGPPVKNIQYF
TRBV16,CASSPTLRGGTEAFF
TRBV4-2,CASSQALTGEFGGELFF
TRBV2,CASRPGTGAGELFF
TRBV28,CASSTPGGGNTIYF
TRBV4-3,CASSQVFGLAGSDTQYF